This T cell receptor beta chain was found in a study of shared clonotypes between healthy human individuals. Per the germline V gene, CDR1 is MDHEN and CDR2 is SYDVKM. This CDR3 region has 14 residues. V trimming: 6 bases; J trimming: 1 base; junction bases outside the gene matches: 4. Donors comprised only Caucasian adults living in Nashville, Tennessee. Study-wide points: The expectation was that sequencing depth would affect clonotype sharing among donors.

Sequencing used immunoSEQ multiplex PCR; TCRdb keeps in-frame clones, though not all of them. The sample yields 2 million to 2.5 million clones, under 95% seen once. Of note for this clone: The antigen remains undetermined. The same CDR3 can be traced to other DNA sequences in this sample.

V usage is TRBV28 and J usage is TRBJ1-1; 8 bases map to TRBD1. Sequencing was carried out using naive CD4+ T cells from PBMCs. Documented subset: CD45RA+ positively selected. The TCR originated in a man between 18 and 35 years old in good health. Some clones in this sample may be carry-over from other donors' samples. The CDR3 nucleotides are TGTGCCAGCAGCTCGACAGGGGAGAACACTGAAGCTTTCTTT. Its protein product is CASSSTGENTEAFF.